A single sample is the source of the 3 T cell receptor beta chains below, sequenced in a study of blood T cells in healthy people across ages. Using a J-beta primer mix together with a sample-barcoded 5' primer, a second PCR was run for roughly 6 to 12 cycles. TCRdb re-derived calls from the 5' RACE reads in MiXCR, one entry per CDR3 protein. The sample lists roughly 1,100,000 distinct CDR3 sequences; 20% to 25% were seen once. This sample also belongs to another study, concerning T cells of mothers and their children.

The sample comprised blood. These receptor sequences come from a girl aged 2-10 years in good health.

DNA for the CDR3: TGTGCCAGCAGTTACCAAGGACAGGGAAACACCATATATTTT. Translated, it gives CASSYQGQGNTIYF. The rearrangement uses TRBV6-6 and TRBJ1-3; TRBD1 is a possible D gene (6 bases). Germline-derived CDR1 and CDR2 are MNHNY and SVGAGI (reference sequence). V was clipped by 2 bases and J by 4 bases, with 9 bases between them. CDR3 length: 14 residues.

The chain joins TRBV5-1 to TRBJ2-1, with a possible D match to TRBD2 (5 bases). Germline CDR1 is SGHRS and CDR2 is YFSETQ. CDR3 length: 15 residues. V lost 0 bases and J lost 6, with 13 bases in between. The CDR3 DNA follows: TGCGCCAGCAGCTTGGGAGGACTCCTACCCAATGAGCAGTTCTTC. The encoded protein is CASSLGGLLPNEQFF.

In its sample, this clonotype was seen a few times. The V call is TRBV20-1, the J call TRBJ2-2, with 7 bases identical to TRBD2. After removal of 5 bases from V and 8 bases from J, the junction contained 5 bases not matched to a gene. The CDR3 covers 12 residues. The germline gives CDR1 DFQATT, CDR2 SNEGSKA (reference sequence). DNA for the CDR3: TGCAGTGCTTCTAAGCGGGAAGGGGAGCTGTTTTTT. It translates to CSASKREGELFF.